These 6 T cell receptor beta chains originate from one sample sequenced in a study of shared clonotypes between healthy human individuals (dated by TCRdb to the early 2020s). Library prep was done by the immunoSEQ multiplex PCR assay. This immuneACCESS table, as held by TCRdb, lists in-frame sequences with V and J called but not all clones. Of the missing ones, under half trace to an unresolved V gene in checked studies; the others have no known cause. The sample table lists millions of clones, more than 90% of them with a count of one. Over 0.12% of the sample is held by the ten biggest clonotypes. Sequencing was performed on naive CD4+ T cells sorted from blood. The cell subset or site label, as the study defines it: CD45RA+ positively selected. These receptors all stem from a man in his late teens or twenties in good health.

The chain combines TRBV25-1 with TRBJ1-6; no firm D call. With 1 base removed from V and 6 bases from J, the gap between germline ends came to 10 bases. Germline CDR1 is MGHDK and CDR2 is SYGVNS. CDR3 length equals 15 residues. The DNA for the CDR3 is TGTGCCAGCAGTGAATCCTACAGCTCTAATTCACCCCTCCACTTT. Translating it yields CASSESYSSNSPLHF. The full variable domain, completed using reference TRBV25-1 and TRBJ1-6, is EADIYQTPRYLVIGTGKKITLECSQTMGHDKMYWYQQDPGMELHLIHYSYGVNSTEKGDLSSESTVSRIRTEHFPLTLESARPSHTSQYLCASSESYSSNSPLHFGNGTRLTVT.

The J gene is TRBJ2-2, the V gene TRBV6-6; 7 nucleotides line up with TRBD2. Trimming took 6 bases from V and 0 from J; bases not matched to a gene: 4. The CDR3 has 15 amino acids. The germline gives CDR1 MNHNY, CDR2 SVGAGI (reference sequence). The CDR3 DNA sequence: TGTGCCAGCAGGGGGGGGACCGCGAACACCGGGGAGCTGTTTTTT. It translates to CASRGGTANTGELFF.

In this sample, this clone turned up once. The chain is built from TRBV11-2 and TRBJ1-4, with 10 bases aligning to TRBD1. The CDR3 runs to 14 residues. Germline loops: CDR1 SGHAT, CDR2 FQNNGV. The V gene end was trimmed by 4 bases and the J gene end by 10 bases; junction bases not matched to a gene: 6. Here the CDR3 DNA reads TGTGCCAGCAGCTCCGGGACAGGGGAAAGAAAACTGTTTTTT. Translation: CASSSGTGERKLFF.

The chain uses TRBV9 and TRBJ2-2, with D hard to call. Germline V gives CDR1 SGDLS, CDR2 YYNGEE. This CDR3 has 14 amino acids. V was trimmed by 4 bases and J by 5 bases, leaving 12 bases between them. In nucleotides, the CDR3 is TGTGCCAGCAGCCCAATGCCCATGACCGGGGAGCTGTTTTTT. It encodes CASSPMPMTGELFF.

The V call is TRBV5-4, the J call TRBJ1-1; 8 bases map to TRBD1. CDR1 SGHNT and CDR2 YYREEE come from the germline V gene (reference sequence). This CDR3 region has 17 residues. V was pared by 2 bases and J by 6 bases, with 15 bases of the junction left unmatched. The CDR3 loop is CASSLDRGEMGRAEAFF. The CDR3 DNA is TGTGCCAGCAGCTTAGACAGGGGTGAAATGGGTCGCGCTGAAGCTTTCTTT.

Concerning this clone itself: The sample carries other DNA sequences with the same CDR3. The chain recombines TRBV5-1 with TRBJ2-2, with D hard to call. This CDR3 is 14 amino acids long. V was shortened by 1 base and J by 2 bases, with 6 bases between the two germline ends. Germline lookup yields CDR1 SGHRS and CDR2 YFSETQ. The CDR3: CASSLIPNTGELFF. The CDR3 bases are TGCGCCAGCAGCTTGATCCCCAACACCGGGGAGCTGTTTTTT.